This T cell receptor (beta chain) was identified in a study of T cell responses to AZD1222 COVID-19 vaccine. Study results and limitations: Most donors were white British, females outnumbered males, and clonal diversity was possibly underestimated. Regions 160-218 and 743-854 dominated among vaccine-associated CD4 TCRs spanning spike. At study baseline, merely over 5 AZD1222 recipients were seropositive.

Doses given second, at about 4 or about 12 weeks, were pooled. On this clone: What it binds is unknown.

The germline V gene has CDR1 SGHAT and CDR2 FQNNGV. This CDR3 has 12 residues. Trimming shortened V by 1 base and J by 12 bases, and 12 bases separated the two germline ends. Some clones are missing from TCRdb's copy, which holds only in-frame ones; the method was immunoSEQ multiplex PCR. The sample carries about 120,000 clones, roughly 90% recorded once. The chain has TRBV11-2 and TRBJ1-1; D is perhaps TRBD1 (6 bases). Here the sequenced sample was peripheral blood, taken 28 days after the second AZD1222 dose. This clonotype was sampled from an adult who received the AZD1222 COVID-19 vaccine. DNA of the CDR3: TGTGCCAGCAGCTTAGGGCCAGGGGCGACTTTCTTT. This translates into CASSLGPGATFF.